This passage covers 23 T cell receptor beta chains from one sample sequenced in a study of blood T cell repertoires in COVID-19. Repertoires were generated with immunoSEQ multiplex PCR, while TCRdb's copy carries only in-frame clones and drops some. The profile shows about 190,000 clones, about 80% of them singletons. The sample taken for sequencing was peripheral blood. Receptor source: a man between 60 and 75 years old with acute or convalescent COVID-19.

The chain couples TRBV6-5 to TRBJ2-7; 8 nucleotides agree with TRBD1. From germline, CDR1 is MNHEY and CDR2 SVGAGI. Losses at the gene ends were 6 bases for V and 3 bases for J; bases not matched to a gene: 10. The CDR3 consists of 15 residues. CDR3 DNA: TGTGCCAGCAGCCGTCGACAGGGGATGTACTACGAGCAGTACTTC. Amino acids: CASSRRQGMYYEQYF.

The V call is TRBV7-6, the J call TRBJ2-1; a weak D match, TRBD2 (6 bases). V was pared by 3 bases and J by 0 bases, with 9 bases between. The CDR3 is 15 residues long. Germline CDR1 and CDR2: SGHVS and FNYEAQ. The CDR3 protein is CASSFAGSSYNEQFF. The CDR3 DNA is TGTGCCAGCAGCTTCGCCGGGAGCTCCTACAATGAGCAGTTCTTC.

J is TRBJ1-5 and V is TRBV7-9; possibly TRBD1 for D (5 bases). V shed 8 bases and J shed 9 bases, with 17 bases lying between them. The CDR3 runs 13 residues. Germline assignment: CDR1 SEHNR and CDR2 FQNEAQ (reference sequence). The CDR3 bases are TGTGCCAGCTCAAGCTACGGGGGTTCGCCCCAGCATTTT. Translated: CASSSYGGSPQHF.

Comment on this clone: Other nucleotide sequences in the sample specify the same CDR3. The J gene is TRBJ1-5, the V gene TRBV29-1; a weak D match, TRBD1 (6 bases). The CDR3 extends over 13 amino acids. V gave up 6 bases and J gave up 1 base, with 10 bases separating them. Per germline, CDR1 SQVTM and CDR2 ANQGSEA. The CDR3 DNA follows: TGCAGCGTCAAGACAGGCAGCAATCAGCCCCAGCATTTT. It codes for CSVKTGSNQPQHF.

In DNA form, the CDR3 reads TGCGCCAGCAGCCAGGGGCAGGGGTTTGTCGGGGAGCTGTTTTTT. It codes for CASSQGQGFVGELFF. The rearrangement joins TRBV5-1 to TRBJ2-2, with D tentatively TRBD1 (6 bases). Germline V gene lookup returns CDR1 SGHRS and CDR2 YFSETQ. V shed 4 bases and J shed 7 bases, with 17 bases lying between them. The CDR3 is made up of 15 amino acids.

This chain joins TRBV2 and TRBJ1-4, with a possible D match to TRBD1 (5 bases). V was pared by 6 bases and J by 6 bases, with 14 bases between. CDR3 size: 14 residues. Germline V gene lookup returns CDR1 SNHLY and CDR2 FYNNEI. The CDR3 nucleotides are TGTGCCAGCAGGGGGGGGAAGCGGTATGAAAAACTGTTTTTT. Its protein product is CASRGGKRYEKLFF.

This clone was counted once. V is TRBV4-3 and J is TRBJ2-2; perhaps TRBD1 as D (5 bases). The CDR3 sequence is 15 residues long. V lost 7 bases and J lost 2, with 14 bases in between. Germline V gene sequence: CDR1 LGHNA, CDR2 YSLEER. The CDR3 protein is CASKYRTANTGELFF. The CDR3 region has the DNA TGCGCCAGCAAATACAGGACCGCAAACACCGGGGAGCTGTTTTTT.

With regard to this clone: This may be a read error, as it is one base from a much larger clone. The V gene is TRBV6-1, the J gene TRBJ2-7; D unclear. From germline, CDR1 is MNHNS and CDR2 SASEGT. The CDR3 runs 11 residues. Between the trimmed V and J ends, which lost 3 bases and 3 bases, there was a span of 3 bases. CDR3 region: CASSDGYEQYF. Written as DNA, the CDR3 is TGTGCCAGCAGTGACGGCTACGAGCAGTACTTC.

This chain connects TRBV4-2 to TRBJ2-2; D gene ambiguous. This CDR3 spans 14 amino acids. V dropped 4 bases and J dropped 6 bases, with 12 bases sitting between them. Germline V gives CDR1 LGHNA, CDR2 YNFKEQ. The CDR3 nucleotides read TGTGCCAGCAGCCCTGAGGCGGCGTCCGGGGAGCTGTTTTTT. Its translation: CASSPEAASGELFF.

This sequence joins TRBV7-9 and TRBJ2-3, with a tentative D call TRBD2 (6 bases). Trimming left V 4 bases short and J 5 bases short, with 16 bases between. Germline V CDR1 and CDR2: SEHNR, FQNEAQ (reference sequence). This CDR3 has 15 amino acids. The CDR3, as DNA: TGTGCCAGCAGCTCCCGTTTGGGGGAGGTAGATACGCAGTATTTT. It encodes CASSSRLGEVDTQYF.

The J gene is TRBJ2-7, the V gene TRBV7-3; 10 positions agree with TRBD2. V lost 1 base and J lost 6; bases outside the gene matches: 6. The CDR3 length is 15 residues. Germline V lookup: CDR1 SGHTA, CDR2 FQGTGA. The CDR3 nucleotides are TGTGCCAGCAGCTTAATGCTAGCGGGAGAGCCCGAGCAGTACTTC. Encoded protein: CASSLMLAGEPEQYF.

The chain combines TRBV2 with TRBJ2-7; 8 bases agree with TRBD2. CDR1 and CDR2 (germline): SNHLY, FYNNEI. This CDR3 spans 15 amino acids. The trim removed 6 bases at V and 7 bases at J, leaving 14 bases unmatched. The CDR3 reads CASRGLVGLDWEQYF. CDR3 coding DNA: TGTGCCAGCAGAGGCTTAGTGGGACTAGACTGGGAGCAGTACTTC.

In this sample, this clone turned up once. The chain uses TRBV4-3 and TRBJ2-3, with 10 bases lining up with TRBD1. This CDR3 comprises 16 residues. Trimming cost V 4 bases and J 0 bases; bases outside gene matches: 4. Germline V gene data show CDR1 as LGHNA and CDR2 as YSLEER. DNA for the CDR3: TGCGCCAGCAGCCCGGGGACAGGGGTTAGCACAGATACGCAGTATTTT. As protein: CASSPGTGVSTDTQYF.

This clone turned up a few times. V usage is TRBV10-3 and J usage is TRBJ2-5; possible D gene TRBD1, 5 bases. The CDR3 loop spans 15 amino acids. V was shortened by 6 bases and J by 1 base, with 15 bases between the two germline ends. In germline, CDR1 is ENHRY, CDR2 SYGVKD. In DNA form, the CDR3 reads TGTGCCATCAGCGGTCGCAGGGCGTCCCAAGAGACCCAGTACTTC. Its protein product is CAISGRRASQETQYF.

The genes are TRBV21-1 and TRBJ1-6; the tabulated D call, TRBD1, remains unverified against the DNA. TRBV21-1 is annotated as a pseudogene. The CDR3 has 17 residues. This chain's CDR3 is CASSRQGKSSYNSPLHF. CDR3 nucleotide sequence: TGTGCCAGCAGCCGGCAGGGGAAGAGCTCCTATAATTCACCCCTCCACTTT.

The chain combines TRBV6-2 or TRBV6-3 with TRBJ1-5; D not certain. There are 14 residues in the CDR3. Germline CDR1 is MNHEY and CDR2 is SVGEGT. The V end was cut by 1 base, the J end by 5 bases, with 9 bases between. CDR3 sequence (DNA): TGTGCCAGCAGTTACTACTACACTTATCAGCCCCAGCATTTT. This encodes CASSYYYTYQPQHF.

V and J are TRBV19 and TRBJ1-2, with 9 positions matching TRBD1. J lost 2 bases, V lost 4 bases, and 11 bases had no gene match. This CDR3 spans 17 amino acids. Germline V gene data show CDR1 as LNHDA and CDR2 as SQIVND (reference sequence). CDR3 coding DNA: TGTGCCAGTAGTACCCGGACAGGGGCTGGGGTAAACTATGGCTACACCTTC. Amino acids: CASSTRTGAGVNYGYTF. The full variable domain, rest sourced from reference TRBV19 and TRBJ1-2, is DGGITQSPKYLFRKEGQNVTLSCEQNLNHDAMYWYRQDPGQGLRLIYYSQIVNDFQKGDIAEGYSVSREKKESFPLTVTSAQKNPTAFYLCASSTRTGAGVNYGYTFGSGTRLTVV.

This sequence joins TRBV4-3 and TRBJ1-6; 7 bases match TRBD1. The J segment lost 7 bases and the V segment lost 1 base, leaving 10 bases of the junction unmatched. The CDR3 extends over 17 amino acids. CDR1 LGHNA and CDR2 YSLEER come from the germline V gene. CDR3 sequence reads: CASSQGTPGQTNSPLHF. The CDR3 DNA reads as TGCGCCAGCAGCCAAGGAACACCGGGACAGACGAATTCACCCCTCCACTTT.

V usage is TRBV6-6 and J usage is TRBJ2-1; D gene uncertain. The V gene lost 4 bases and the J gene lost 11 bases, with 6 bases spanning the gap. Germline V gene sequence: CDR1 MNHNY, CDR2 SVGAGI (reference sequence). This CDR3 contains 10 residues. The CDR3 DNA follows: TGTGCCAGCAGTTTACAAAAGCAGTTCTTC. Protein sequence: CASSLQKQFF.

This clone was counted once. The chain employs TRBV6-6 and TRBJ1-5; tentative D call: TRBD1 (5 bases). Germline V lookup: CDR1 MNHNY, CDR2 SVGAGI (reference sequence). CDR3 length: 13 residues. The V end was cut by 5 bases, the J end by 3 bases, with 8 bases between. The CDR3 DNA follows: TGTGCCAGCAGTGGGGCAAACAATCAGCCCCAGCATTTT. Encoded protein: CASSGANNQPQHF.

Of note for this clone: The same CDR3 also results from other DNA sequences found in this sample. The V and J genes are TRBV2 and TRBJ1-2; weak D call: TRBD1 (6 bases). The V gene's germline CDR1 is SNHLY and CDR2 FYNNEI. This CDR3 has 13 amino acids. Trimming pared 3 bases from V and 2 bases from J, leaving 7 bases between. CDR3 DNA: TGTGCCAGCAGTGAGGACAGAAACTATGGCTACACCTTC. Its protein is CASSEDRNYGYTF.

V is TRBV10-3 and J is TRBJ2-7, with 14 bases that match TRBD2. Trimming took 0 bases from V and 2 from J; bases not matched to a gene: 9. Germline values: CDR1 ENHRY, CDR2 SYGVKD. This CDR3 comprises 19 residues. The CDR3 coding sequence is TGTGCCATCAGTGAGTCGATAGGACTAGCGGGAGGAAACGCCTACGAGCAGTACTTC. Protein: CAISESIGLAGGNAYEQYF.

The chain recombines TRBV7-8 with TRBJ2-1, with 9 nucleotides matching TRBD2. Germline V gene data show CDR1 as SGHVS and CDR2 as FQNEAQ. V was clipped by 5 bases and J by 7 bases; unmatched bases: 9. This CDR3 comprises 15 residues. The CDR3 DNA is TGTGCCAGCAGCCGAGGACTAGCGAGGGGAAATGAGCAGTTCTTC. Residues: CASSRGLARGNEQFF.